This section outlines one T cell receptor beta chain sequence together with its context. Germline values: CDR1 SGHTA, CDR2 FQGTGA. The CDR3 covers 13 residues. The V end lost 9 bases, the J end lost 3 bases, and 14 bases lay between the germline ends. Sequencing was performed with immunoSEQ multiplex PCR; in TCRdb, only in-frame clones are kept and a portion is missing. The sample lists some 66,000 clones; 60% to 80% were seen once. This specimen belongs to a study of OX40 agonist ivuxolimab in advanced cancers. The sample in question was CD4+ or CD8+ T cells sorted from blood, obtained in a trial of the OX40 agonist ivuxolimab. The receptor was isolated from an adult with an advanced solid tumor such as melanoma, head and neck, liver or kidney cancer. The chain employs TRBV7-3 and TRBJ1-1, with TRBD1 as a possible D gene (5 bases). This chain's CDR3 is CASASQGDTEAFF. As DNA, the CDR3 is TGTGCCAGTGCTTCTCAGGGAGACACTGAAGCTTTCTTT.